These 5 T cell receptor beta chains came from one sample sequenced in a study of T cells after posttransplantation cyclophosphamide. Method: immunoSEQ multiplex PCR; TCRdb's copy keeps in-frame clones and lacks some. The sample yields thousands of clones, roughly 70% seen once. Busulfan-fludarabine conditioning, marrow transplant, and cyclophosphamide on days +3 and +4 were administered. Sequenced material: PBMCs, taken nearly 35 days after a stem cell transplant with posttransplant cyclophosphamide. The receptors shown here come from a male patient aged 50 to 59 who received an allogeneic stem cell transplant from a related donor and was CMV-positive. Some T cells may originate from the graft donor.

This chain uses TRBV5-1 with TRBJ1-2; D remains ambiguous. The CDR3 consists of 13 residues. The V end was cut by 0 bases, the J end by 4 bases, with 7 bases between. In germline, CDR1 is SGHRS, CDR2 YFSETQ. CDR3 residues: CASSLDSGYGYTF. CDR3 nucleotide sequence: TGCGCCAGCAGCTTGGACAGCGGCTATGGCTACACCTTC.

The chain employs TRBV10-3 and TRBJ2-1; TRBD2 matches at 14 bases. Germline CDR1 ENHRY, CDR2 SYGVKD. The CDR3 totals 16 residues. V trimming: 11 bases; J trimming: 7 bases; junction bases outside the gene matches: 13. The chain's CDR3 is CAVGYRLAGGGNEQFF. CDR3 bases: TGTGCCGTCGGCTACAGACTAGCGGGGGGGGGTAATGAGCAGTTCTTC.

About this clone itself: One junction end disagrees with the germline gene, perhaps due to a read error. The V and J genes are TRBV20-1 and TRBJ1-2; 7 bases align to TRBD1. Germline values: CDR1 DFQATT, CDR2 SNEGSKA (reference sequence). The CDR3 length is 10 residues. The CDR3, as DNA: TGCAGTGCTCTCCGACAGGGCCAACGCTTC. Protein: CSALRQGQRF.

The genes are TRBV29-1 and TRBJ2-1, with TRBD2 matching 7 bases. CDR1 and CDR2 from the germline V gene are SQVTM and ANQGSEA. CDR3 length: 16 residues. Germline trimming cut 1 base from V and 1 base from J; bases unmatched to any gene: 7. The chain's CDR3 is CSVEVSGAGSYNEQFF. The CDR3, as DNA: TGCAGCGTTGAAGTGAGCGGGGCAGGGTCCTACAATGAGCAGTTCTTC.

This clone appeared a few times. The chain joins TRBV9 to TRBJ1-2; 10 bases match TRBD1. CDR3 length: 18 residues. J lost 2 bases, V lost 0 bases, and 10 bases had no gene match. Germline assignment: CDR1 SGDLS and CDR2 YYNGEE. The CDR3 spells CASSVAVTGGAGNYGYTF. The CDR3 region has the DNA TGTGCCAGCAGCGTAGCTGTGACAGGGGGCGCGGGCAACTATGGCTACACCTTC.